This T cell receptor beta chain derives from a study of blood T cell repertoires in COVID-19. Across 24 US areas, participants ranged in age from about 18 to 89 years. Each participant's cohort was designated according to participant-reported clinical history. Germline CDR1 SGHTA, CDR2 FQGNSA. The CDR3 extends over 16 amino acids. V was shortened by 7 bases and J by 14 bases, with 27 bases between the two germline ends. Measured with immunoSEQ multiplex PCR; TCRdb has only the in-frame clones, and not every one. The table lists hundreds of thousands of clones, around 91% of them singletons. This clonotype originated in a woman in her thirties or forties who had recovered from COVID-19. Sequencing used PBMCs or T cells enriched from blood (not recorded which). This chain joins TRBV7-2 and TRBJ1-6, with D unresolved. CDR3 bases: TGTGCCAGCACCCTTGAGGCAATGCCAGTCATAGCAGCCCTCCACTTT. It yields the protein CASTLEAMPVIAALHF.